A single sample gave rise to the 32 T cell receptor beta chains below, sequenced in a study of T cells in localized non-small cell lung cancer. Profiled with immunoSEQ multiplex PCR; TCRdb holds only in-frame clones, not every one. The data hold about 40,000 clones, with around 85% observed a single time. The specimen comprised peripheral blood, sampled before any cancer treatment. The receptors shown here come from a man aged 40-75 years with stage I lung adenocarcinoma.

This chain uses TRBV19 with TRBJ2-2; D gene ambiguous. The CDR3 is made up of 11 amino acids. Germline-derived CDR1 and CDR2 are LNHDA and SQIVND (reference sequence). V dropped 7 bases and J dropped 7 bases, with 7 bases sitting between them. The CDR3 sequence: CASTSLGELFF. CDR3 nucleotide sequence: TGTGCCAGTACCTCCCTCGGGGAGCTGTTTTTT.

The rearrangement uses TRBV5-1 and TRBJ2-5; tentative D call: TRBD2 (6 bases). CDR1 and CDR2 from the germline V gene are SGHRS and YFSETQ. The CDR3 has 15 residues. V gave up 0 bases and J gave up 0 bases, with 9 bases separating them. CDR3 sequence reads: CASSLEIADQETQYF. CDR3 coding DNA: TGCGCCAGCAGCTTGGAGATAGCGGACCAAGAGACCCAGTACTTC.

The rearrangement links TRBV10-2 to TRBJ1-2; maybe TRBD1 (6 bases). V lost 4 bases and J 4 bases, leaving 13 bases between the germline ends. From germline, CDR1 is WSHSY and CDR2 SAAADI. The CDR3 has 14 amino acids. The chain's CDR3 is CASSAQGLSYGYTF. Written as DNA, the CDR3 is TGCGCCAGCAGTGCCCAGGGGCTCTCCTATGGCTACACCTTC.

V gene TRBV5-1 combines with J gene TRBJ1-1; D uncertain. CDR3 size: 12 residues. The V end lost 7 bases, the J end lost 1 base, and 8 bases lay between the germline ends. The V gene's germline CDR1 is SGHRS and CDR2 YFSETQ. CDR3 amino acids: CASRTENTEAFF. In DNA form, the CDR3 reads TGCGCCAGCCGTACAGAGAACACTGAAGCTTTCTTT.

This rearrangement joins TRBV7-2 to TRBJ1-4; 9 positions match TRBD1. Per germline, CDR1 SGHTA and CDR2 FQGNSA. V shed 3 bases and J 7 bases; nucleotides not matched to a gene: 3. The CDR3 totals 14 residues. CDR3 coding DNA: TGTGCCAGCAGCTTGGGACAGGGTGGTGAAAAACTGTTTTTT. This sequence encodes CASSLGQGGEKLFF.

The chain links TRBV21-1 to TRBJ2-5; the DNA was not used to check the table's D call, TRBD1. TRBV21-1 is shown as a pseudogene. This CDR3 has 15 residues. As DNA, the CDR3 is TGTGCCAGCAGCAAAGTCGTCAGGGTGAAAGAGACCCAGTACTTC. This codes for CASSKVVRVKETQYF.

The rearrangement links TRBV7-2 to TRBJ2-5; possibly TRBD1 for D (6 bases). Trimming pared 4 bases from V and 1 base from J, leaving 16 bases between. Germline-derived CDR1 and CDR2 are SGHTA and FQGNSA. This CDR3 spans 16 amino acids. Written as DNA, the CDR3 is TGTGCCAGCAGCTACCGGGCCTCGACAGGCCAAGAGACCCAGTACTTC. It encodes CASSYRASTGQETQYF.

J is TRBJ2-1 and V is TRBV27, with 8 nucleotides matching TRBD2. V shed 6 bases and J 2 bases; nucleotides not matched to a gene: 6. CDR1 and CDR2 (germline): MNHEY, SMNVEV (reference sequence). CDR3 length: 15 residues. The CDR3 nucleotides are TGTGCCAGCAGCGCCCCGGGACTAGCCTACAATGAGCAGTTCTTC. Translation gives CASSAPGLAYNEQFF.

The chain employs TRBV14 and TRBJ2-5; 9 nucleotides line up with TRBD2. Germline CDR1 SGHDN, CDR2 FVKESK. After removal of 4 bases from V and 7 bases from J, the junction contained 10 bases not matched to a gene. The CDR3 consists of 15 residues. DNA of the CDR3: TGTGCCAGCAGCCGGTCCGGGACTAGCAGAGCGACCCAGTACTTC. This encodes CASSRSGTSRATQYF. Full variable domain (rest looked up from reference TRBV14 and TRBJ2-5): EAGVTQFPSHSVIEKGQTVTLRCDPISGHDNLYWYRRVMGKEIKFLLHFVKESKQDESGMPNNRFLAERTGGTYSTLKVQPAELEDSGVYFCASSRSGTSRATQYFGPGTRLLVL.

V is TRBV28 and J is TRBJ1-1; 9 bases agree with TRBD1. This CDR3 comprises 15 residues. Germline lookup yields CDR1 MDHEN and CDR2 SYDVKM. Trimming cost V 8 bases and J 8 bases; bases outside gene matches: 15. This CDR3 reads CASLETGTGSHEAFF. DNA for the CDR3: TGTGCCAGCCTCGAAACCGGGACAGGGAGTCACGAAGCTTTCTTT.

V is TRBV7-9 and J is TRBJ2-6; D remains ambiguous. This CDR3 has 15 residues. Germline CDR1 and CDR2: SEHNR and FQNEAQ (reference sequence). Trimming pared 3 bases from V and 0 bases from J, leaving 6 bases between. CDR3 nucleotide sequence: TGTGCCAGCAGCTTTGGTTCCTCTGGGGCCAACGTCCTGACTTTC. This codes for CASSFGSSGANVLTF.

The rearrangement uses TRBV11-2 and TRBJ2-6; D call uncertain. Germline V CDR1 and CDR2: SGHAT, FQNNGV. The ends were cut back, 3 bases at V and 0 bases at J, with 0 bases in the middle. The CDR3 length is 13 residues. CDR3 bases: TGTGCCAGCAGCTTCTCTGGGGCCAACGTCCTGACTTTC. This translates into CASSFSGANVLTF.

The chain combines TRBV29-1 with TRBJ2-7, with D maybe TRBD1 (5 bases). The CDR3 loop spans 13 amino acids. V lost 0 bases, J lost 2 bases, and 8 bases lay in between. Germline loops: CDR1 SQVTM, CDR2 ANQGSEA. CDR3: CSVEDHRTYEQYF. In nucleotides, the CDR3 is TGCAGCGTTGAAGATCACAGGACCTACGAGCAGTACTTC.

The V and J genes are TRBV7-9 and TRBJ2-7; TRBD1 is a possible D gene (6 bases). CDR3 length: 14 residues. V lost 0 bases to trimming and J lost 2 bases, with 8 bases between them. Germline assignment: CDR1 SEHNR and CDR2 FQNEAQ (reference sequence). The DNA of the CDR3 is TGTGCCAGCAGCTTAGCCCGGGACACCTACGAGCAGTACTTC. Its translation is CASSLARDTYEQYF.

CDR3: CASKAGALLRETQYF. The CDR3 nucleotides are TGTGCCAGCAAAGCGGGAGCTCTATTGCGGGAGACCCAGTACTTC. The rearrangement uses TRBV28 and TRBJ2-5, with TRBD2 identical over 8 bases. The length of the CDR3 is 15 residues. From germline, CDR1 is MDHEN and CDR2 SYDVKM. V was clipped by 7 bases and J by 5 bases; unmatched bases: 12.

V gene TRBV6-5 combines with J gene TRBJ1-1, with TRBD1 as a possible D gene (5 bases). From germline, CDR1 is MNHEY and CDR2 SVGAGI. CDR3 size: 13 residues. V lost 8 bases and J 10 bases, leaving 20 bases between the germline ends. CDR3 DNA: TGTGCCAGCCTAGTAACAGGTGGCGGGCGAGCTTTCTTT. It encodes CASLVTGGGRAFF.

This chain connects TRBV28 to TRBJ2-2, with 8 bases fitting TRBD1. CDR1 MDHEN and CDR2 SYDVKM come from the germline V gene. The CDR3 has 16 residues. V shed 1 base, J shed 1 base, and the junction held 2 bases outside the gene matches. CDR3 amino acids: CASSLFGTGNTGELFF. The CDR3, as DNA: TGTGCCAGCAGTTTATTTGGGACAGGGAACACCGGGGAGCTGTTTTTT. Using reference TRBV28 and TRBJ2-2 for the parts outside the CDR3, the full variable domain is DVKVTQSSRYLVKRTGEKVFLECVQDMDHENMFWYRQDPGLGLRLIYFSYDVKMKEKGDIPEGYSVSREKKERFSLILESASTNQTSMYLCASSLFGTGNTGELFFGEGSRLTVL.

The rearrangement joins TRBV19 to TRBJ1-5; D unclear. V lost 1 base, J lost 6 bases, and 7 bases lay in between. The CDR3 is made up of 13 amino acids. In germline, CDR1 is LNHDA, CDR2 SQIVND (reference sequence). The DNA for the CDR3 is TGTGCCAGTAGTATAGGAGCGGTTCAGCCCCAGCATTTT. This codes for CASSIGAVQPQHF.

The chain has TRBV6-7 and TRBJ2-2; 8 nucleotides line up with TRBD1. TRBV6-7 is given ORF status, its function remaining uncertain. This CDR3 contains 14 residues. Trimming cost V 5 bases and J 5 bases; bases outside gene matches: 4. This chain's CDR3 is CASSPRQGTGELFF. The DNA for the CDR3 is TGTGCCAGCAGTCCCAGACAGGGGACCGGGGAGCTGTTTTTT.

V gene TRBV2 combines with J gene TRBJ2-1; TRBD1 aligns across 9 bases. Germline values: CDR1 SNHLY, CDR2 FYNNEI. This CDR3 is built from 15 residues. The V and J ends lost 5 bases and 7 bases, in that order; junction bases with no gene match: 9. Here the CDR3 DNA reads TGTGCCAGCAGTTGGGACAGGGCCCAGGAGAATGAGCAGTTCTTC. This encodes CASSWDRAQENEQFF.

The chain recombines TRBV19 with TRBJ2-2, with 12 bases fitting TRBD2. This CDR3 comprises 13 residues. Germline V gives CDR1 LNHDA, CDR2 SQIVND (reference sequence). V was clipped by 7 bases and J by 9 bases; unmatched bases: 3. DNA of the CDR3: TGTGCCAGTACGACTAGCGGGGGTTGGGAGCTGTTTTTT. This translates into CASTTSGGWELFF.

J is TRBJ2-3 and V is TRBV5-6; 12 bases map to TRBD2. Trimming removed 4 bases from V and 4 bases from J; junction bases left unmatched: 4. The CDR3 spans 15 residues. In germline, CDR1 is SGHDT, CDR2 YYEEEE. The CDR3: CASSPSGRAADTQYF. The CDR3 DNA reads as TGTGCCAGCAGCCCTAGCGGGAGGGCCGCAGATACGCAGTATTTT.

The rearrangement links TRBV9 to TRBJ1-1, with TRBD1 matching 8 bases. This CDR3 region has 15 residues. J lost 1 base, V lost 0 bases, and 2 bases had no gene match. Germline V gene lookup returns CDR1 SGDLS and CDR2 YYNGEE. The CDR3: CASSVGTGGNTEAFF. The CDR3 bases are TGTGCCAGCAGCGTAGGCACAGGGGGGAACACTGAAGCTTTCTTT.

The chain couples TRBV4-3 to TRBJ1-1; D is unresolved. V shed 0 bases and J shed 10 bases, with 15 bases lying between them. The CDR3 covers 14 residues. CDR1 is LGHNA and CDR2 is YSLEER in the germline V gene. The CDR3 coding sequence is TGCGCCAGCAGCCAAGATTACGGTTCTCTCGGAGCTTTCTTT. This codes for CASSQDYGSLGAFF.

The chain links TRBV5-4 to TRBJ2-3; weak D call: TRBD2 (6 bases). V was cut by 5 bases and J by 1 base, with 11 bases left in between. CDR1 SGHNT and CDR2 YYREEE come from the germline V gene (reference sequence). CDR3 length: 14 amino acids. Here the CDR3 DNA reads TGTGCCAGCAGTACGGCTAGCGGCACAGATACGCAGTATTTT. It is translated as CASSTASGTDTQYF.

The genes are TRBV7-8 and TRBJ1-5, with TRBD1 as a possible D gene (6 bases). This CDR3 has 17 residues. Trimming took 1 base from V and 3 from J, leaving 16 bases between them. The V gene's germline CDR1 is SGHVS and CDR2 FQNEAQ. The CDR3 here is CASSLVRGGITNQPQHF. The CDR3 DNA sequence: TGTGCCAGCAGCTTAGTCAGGGGCGGAATTACCAATCAGCCCCAGCATTTT.

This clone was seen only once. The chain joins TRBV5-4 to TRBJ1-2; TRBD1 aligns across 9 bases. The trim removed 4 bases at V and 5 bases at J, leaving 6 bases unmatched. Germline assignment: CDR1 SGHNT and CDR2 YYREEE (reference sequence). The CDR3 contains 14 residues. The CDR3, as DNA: TGTGCCAGCAGCCCCTCTGGACAGGGGTATGGCTACACCTTC. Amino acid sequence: CASSPSGQGYGYTF.

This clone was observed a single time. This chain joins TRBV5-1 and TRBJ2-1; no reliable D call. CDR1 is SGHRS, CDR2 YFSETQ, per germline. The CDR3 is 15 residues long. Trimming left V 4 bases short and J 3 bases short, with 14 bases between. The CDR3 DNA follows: TGCGCCAGCAGCCGTCTCGTGGAACTCTACAATGAGCAGTTCTTC. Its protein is CASSRLVELYNEQFF.

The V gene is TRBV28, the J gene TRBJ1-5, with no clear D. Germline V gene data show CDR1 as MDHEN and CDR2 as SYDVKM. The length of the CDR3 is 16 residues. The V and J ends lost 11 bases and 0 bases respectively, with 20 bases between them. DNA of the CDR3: TGTGCCTCCAACTCCCCGGGCTCCTATAGCAATCAGCCCCAGCATTTT. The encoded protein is CASNSPGSYSNQPQHF.

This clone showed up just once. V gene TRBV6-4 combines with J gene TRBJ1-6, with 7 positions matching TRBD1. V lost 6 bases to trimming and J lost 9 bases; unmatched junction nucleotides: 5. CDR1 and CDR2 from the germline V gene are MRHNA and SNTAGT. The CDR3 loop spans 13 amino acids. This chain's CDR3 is CASSDRVTSPLHF. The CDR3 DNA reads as TGTGCCAGCAGCGACAGGGTCACTTCACCCCTCCACTTT.

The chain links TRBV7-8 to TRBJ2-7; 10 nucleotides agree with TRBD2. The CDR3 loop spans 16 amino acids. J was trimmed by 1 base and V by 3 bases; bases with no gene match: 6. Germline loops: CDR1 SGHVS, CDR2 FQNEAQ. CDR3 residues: CASSFASSGGSYEQYF. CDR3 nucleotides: TGTGCCAGCAGCTTCGCCTCTAGCGGGGGTTCCTACGAGCAGTACTTC.

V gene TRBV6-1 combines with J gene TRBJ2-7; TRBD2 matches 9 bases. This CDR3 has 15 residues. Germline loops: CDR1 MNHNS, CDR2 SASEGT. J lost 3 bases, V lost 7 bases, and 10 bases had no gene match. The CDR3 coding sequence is TGTGCCAGCAACCTACCGGGACTAGCACTCTACGAGCAGTACTTC. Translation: CASNLPGLALYEQYF.